Described below is a single T cell receptor (beta chain) sequence and its context. What it binds is not known. Germline assignment: CDR1 MNHEY and CDR2 SVGAGI. The CDR3 is 15 amino acids. Trimming stripped 2 bases from V and 1 base from J, with 11 bases between. These data are taken from a study of T cell repertoires in cytomegalovirus infection. Study-level findings and limits: Carriers of CMV and the relevant HLA type were discriminated by public TCR beta frequency.

A single record per CDR3 protein comes from TCRdb applying MiXCR to the reads. Of hundreds of thousands of distinct CDR3 sequences in the sample, 35% to 45% are singletons; the top ten hold around 2.8%. The TCR sequence derives from a human donor in good health (CMV status not recorded). Some clones in this sample may be carry-over from other donors' samples. The sample taken for sequencing was PBMCs. The chain is built from TRBV6-5 and TRBJ1-1, with D possibly matching TRBD1 (5 bases). CDR3 nucleotides: TGTGCCAGCAGTTACCCCGGGACGGAGAACACTGAAGCTTTCTTT. Translated: CASSYPGTENTEAFF.